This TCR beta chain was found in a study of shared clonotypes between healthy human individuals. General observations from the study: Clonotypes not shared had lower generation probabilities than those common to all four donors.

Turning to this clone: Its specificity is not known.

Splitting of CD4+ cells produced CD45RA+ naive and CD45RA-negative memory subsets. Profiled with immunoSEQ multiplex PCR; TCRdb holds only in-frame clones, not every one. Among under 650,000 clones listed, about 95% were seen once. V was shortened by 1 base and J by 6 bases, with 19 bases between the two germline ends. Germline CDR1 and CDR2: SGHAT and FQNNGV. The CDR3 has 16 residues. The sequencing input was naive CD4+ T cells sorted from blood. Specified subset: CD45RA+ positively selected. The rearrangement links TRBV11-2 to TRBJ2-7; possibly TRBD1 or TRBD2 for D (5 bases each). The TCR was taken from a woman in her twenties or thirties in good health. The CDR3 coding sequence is TGTGCCAGCAGCTTAGGGGGCAGGGCGGGCGTCGGCGAGCAGTACTTC. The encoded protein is CASSLGGRAGVGEQYF.